These T cell receptor beta chains were read from a single sample in a study of OX40 agonist ivuxolimab in advanced cancers. Libraries were prepared by immunoSEQ multiplex PCR; TCRdb keeps only in-frame clonotypes and omits some of them. The sample gives 45,000 to 55,000 clones, 80% to 90% of which show up once; roughly 9.9% is in the top ten. Sequencing was performed on CD4+ or CD8+ T cells sorted from blood, taken in a trial of the OX40 agonist ivuxolimab. These receptors were obtained from an adult with an advanced solid tumor such as melanoma, head and neck, liver or kidney cancer. Both conserved end residues are trimmed from each CDR3.

TRBV4-2	TRBJ2-1	ASSLALAKSSYNEQF
TRBV28	TRBJ1-1	ASSPRGEMMNTEAF
TRBV14	TRBJ1-2	ASSQDRDSWGYT
TRBV7-3	TRBJ2-1	ASSTGPRNEQF
TRBV2	TRBJ2-5	ASSVQTYQETQY
TRBV15	TRBJ2-5	ATSVGAGGVQETQY
TRBV11-2	TRBJ1-2	ASSLGDNREGGYT
TRBV5-8	TRBJ1-1	ASSLAGGYTEAF
TRBV7-7	TRBJ2-1	ASSSTSGTSYNEQF
TRBV7-3	TRBJ2-5	ASSSGTGGETQY
TRBV7-3	TRBJ1-3	ASSLTNGNTIY
TRBV11-2	TRBJ2-7	ASSLAPTSGYEQY
TRBV27	TRBJ2-7	ASGPWDRGNEQY
TRBV27	TRBJ2-7	ASSFPTGGEQY
TRBV4-1	TRBJ2-1	ASSQEASGIGNEQF
TRBV7-8	TRBJ1-2	ASSSTSRQENYGYT
TRBV4-1	TRBJ2-7	ASSDSGSKSYEQY
TRBV10-3	TRBJ2-2	AISELSGILHRGAV